This T cell receptor (beta chain) appears in the sequencing data of a study of T cell repertoires in cytomegalovirus infection. Study background: A matching HLA type, together with CMV infection, was signaled by public TCR beta signatures. The study, taken as a whole, reports: Identification of carriers of CMV plus the relevant HLA was achieved through cumulative public TCR beta family frequency. There were HLA-C-restricted CMV-specific TCR beta clonotypes dominating the ex vivo response.

V gave up 0 bases and J gave up 8 bases, with 8 bases separating them. The CDR3 sequence is 13 residues long. The germline V gene has CDR1 LGHNT and CDR2 FRNRAP. TCRdb reprocessed the reads with MiXCR, giving one entry per CDR3 protein. The table lists about 140,000 distinct CDR3 sequences, about 6.5% of them singletons. This clonotype was found a few times. Its antigen is still unknown. The rearrangement links TRBV12-5 to TRBJ2-1, with no clear D. Sequenced material: PBMCs. The TCR originated in a human donor in good health (CMV status not recorded). Some clones in this sample may be carry-over from other donors' samples. In DNA, the CDR3 is TGTGCTAGTGGTTTGGTAGTGGGTGATGAGCAGTTCTTC. This gives the protein CASGLVVGDEQFF.